The entry below describes one T cell receptor (beta chain). What it binds is not known. The CDR3 has 15 amino acids. The germline V gene encodes CDR1 SEHNR and CDR2 FQNEAQ (reference sequence). Trimming shortened V by 0 bases and J by 4 bases, and 10 bases separated the two germline ends. This sample is part of a study of T cell repertoires in cytomegalovirus infection. TCRdb ran MiXCR on the reads and lists one entry per CDR3 protein. The table lists around 750,000 distinct CDR3 sequences, around a third of them singletons, with roughly an eighth in the top ten. Sequences were derived from cultured CD8+ T cells from PBMCs, sampled from culture after CMV antigen stimulation. This receptor was identified in a human donor in good health (CMV status not recorded). Some clones in this sample may be carry-over from other donors' samples. The chain recombines TRBV7-9 with TRBJ1-3; D remains unclear. The CDR3 region is CASSLAGVGGNTIYF. The CDR3 region has the DNA TGTGCCAGCAGCTTAGCTGGGGTTGGAGGAAACACCATATATTTT.